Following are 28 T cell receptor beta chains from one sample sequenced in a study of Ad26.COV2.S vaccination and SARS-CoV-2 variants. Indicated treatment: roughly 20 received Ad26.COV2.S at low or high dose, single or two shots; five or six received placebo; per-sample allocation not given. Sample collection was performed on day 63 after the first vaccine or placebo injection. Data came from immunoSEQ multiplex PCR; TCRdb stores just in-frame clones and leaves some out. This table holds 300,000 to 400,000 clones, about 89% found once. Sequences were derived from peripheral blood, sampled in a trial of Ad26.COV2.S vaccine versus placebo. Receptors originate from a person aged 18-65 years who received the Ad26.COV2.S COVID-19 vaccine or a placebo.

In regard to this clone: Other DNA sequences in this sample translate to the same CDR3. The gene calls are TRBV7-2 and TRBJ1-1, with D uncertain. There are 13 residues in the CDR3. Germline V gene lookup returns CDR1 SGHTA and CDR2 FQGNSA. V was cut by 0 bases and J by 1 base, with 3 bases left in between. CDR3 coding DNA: TGTGCCAGCAGCTTAGCCCCGAACACTGAAGCTTTCTTT. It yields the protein CASSLAPNTEAFF. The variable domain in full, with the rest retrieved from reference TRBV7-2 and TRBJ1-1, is GAGVSQSPSNKVTEKGKDVELRCDPISGHTALYWYRQSLGQGLEFLIYFQGNSAPDKSGLPSDRFSAERTGGSVSTLTIQRTQQEDSAVYLCASSLAPNTEAFFGQGTRLTVV.

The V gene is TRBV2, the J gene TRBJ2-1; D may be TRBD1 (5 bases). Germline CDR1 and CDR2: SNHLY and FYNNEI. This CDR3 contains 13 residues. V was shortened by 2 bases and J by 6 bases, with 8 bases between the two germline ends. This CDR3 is CASSEQGSNEQFF. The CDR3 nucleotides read TGTGCCAGCAGTGAACAGGGTTCCAATGAGCAGTTCTTC.

The CDR3 protein is CASKGKLNTGELFF. The CDR3, as DNA: TGTGCCAGCAAAGGGAAGCTGAACACCGGGGAGCTGTTTTTT. The chain combines TRBV2 with TRBJ2-2; D is unresolved. The CDR3 totals 14 residues. The V end was cut by 7 bases, the J end by 1 base, with 10 bases between. Germline CDR1 SNHLY, CDR2 FYNNEI.

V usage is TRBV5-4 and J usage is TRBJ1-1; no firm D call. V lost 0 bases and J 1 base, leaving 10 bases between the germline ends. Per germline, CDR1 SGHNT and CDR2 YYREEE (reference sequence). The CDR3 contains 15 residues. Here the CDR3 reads CASSLDAGANTEAFF. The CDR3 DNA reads TGTGCCAGCAGCTTGGATGCGGGTGCGAACACTGAAGCTTTCTTT.

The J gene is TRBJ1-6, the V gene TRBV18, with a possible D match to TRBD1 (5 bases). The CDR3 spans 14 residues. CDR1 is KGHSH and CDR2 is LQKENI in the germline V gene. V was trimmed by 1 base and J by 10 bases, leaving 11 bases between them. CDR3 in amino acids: CASSPLRGGSPLHF. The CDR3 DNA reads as TGTGCCAGCTCACCACTGCGGGGGGGATCACCCCTCCACTTT.

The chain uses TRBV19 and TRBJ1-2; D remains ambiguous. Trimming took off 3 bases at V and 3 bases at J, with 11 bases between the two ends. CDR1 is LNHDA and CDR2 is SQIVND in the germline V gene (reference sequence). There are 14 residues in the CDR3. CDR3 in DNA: TGTGCCAGTAGTATTACTCTCCTCTACTATGGCTACACCTTC. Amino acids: CASSITLLYYGYTF.

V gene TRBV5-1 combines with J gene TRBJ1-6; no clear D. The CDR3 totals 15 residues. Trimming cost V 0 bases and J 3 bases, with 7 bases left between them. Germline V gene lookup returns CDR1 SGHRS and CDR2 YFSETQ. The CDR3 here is CASSLEGNYNSPLHF. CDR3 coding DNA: TGCGCCAGCAGCTTGGAGGGAAACTATAATTCACCCCTCCACTTT.

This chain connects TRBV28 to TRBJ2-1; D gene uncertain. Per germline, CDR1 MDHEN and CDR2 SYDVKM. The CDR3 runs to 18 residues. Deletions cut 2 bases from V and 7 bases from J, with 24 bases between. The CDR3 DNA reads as TGTGCCAGCAGTTTAAGTCCCCCCGGGCAGGCGGATGTAAATGAGCAGTTCTTC. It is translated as CASSLSPPGQADVNEQFF.

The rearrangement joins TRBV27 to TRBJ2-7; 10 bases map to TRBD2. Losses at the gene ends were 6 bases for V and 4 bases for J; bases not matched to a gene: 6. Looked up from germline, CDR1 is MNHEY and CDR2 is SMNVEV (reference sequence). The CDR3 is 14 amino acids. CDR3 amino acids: CASRSLAGAYEQYF. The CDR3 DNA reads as TGTGCCAGCAGGTCTCTAGCGGGAGCTTACGAGCAGTACTTC.

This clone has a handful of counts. Here the CDR3 reads CASSDSRGREIFNEQFF. CDR3 sequence (DNA): TGTGCCAGCAGTGACTCGAGGGGACGAGAAATTTTCAATGAGCAGTTCTTC. V usage is TRBV6-4 and J usage is TRBJ2-1; the D call may be TRBD1 or TRBD2 (5 bases each). The CDR3 is made up of 17 amino acids. Germline CDR1 is MRHNA and CDR2 is SNTAGT. V was clipped by 0 bases and J by 6 bases, with 18 bases between them.

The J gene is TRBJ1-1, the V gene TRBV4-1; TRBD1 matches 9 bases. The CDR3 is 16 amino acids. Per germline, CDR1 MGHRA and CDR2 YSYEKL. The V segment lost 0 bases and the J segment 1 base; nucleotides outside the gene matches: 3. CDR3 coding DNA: TGCGCCAGCAGCCAAGAGAGGGGACAGGGGAACACTGAAGCTTTCTTT. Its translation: CASSQERGQGNTEAFF.

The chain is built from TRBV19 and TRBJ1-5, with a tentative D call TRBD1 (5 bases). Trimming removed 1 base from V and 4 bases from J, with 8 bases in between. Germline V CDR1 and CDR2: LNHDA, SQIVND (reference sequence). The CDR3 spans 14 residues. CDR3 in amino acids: CASSIVSGNQPQHF. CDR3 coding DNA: TGTGCCAGTAGTATAGTTTCAGGGAATCAGCCCCAGCATTTT.

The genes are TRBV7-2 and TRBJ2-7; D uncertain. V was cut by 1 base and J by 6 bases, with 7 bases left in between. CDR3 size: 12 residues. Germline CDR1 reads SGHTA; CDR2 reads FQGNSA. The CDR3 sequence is CASSLGWGEQYF. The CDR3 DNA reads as TGTGCCAGCAGCTTAGGGTGGGGCGAGCAGTACTTC.

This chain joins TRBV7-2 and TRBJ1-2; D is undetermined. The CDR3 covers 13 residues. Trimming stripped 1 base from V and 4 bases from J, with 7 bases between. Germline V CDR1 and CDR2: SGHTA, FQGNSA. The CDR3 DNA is TGTGCCAGCAGCTTAGAGGGCGGCTATGGCTACACCTTC. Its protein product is CASSLEGGYGYTF.

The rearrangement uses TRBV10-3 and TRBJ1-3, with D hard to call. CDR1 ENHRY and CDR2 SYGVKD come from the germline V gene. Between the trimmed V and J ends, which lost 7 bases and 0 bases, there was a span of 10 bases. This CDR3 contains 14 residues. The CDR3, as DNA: TGTGCCATCACGGAAGGGATCTCTGGAAACACCATATATTTT. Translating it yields CAITEGISGNTIYF.

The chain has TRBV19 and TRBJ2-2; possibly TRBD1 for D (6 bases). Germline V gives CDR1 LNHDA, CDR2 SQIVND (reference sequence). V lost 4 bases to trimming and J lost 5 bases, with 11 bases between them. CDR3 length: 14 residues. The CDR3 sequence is CASSRQETTGELFF. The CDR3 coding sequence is TGTGCCAGTAGTAGACAGGAGACTACCGGGGAGCTGTTTTTT.

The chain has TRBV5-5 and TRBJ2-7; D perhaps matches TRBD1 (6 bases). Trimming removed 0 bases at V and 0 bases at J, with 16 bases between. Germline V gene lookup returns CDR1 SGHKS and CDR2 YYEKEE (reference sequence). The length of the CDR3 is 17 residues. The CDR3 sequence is CASSLGPGGQSSYEQYF. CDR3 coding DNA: TGTGCCAGCAGCTTGGGGCCTGGGGGCCAAAGCTCCTACGAGCAGTACTTC.

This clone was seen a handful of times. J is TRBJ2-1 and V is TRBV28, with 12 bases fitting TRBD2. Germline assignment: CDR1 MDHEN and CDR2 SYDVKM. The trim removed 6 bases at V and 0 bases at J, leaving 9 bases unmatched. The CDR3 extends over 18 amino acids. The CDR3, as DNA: TGTGCCAGCAGCCTGGGACTAGCGGGCCGAAGCTCCTACAATGAGCAGTTCTTC. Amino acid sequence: CASSLGLAGRSSYNEQFF. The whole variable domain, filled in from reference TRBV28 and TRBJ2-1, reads DVKVTQSSRYLVKRTGEKVFLECVQDMDHENMFWYRQDPGLGLRLIYFSYDVKMKEKGDIPEGYSVSREKKERFSLILESASTNQTSMYLCASSLGLAGRSSYNEQFFGPGTRLTVL.

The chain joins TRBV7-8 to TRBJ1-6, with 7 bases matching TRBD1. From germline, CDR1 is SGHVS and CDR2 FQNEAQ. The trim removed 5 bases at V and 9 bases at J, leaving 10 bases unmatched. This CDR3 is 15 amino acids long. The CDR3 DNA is TGTGCCAGCAGCAGGTACAGGGGAAGGGGTTCACCCCTCCACTTT. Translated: CASSRYRGRGSPLHF.

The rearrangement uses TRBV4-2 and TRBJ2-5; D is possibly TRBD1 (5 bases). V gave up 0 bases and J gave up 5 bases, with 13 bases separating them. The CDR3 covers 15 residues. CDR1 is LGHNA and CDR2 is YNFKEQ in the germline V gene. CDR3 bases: TGTGCCAGCAGCCAAGATTCACCCAAGGGGGAGACCCAGTACTTC. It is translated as CASSQDSPKGETQYF.

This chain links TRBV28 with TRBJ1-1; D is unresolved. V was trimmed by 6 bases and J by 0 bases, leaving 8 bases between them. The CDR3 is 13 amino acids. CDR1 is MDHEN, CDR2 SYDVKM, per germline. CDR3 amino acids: CASREKVNTEAFF. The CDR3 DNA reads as TGTGCCAGCAGGGAAAAGGTGAACACTGAAGCTTTCTTT.

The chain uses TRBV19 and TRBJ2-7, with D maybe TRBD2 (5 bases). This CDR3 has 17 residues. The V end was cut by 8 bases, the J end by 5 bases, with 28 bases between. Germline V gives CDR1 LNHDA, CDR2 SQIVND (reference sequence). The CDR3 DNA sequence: TGTGCCAGTTCTCCGTTGTCCAGCTGGGGAGACCGCGACGAGCAGTACTTC. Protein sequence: CASSPLSSWGDRDEQYF. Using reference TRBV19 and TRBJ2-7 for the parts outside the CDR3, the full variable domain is DGGITQSPKYLFRKEGQNVTLSCEQNLNHDAMYWYRQDPGQGLRLIYYSQIVNDFQKGDIAEGYSVSREKKESFPLTVTSAQKNPTAFYLCASSPLSSWGDRDEQYFGPGTRLTVT.

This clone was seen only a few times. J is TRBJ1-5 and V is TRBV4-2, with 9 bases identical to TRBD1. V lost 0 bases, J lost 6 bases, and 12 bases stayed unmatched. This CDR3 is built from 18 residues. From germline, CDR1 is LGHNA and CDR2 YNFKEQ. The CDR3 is CASSQDWPPGQGGQPQHF. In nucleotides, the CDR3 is TGTGCCAGCAGCCAAGATTGGCCCCCGGGACAGGGAGGTCAGCCCCAGCATTTT.

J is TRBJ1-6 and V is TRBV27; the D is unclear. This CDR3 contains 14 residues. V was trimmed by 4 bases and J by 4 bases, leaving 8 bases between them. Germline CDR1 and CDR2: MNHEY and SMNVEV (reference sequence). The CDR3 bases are TGTGCCAGCAGTTGGTCGGGGTATAATTCACCCCTCCACTTT. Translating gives CASSWSGYNSPLHF.

CDR3 DNA: TGTGCCAGCAGCTTAACTCGAGGCAATGAGCAGTTCTTC. Amino acid sequence: CASSLTRGNEQFF. The V and J genes are TRBV7-6 and TRBJ2-1; no clear D. Germline V gives CDR1 SGHVS, CDR2 FNYEAQ. V was shortened by 2 bases and J by 6 bases, with 8 bases between the two germline ends. This CDR3 comprises 13 residues.

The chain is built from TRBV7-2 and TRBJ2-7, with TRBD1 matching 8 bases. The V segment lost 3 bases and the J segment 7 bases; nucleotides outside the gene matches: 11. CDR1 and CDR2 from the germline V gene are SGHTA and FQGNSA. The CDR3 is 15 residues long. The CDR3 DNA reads TGTGCCAGCAGCTTTGAGTTCAGGGGGCCTCGAGAGCAGTACTTC. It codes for CASSFEFRGPREQYF.

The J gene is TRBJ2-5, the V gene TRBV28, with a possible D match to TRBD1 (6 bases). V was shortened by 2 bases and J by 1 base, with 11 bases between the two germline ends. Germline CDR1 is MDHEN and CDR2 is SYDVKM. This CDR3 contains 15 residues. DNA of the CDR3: TGTGCCAGCAGTTTAAGGGGGTTGGGCCAAGAGACCCAGTACTTC. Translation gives CASSLRGLGQETQYF.

In DNA form, the CDR3 reads TGCGCCAGCAGCCCGAACAGGGGTGGAAAAAATGAGCAGTTCTTC. Its protein product is CASSPNRGGKNEQFF. The gene calls are TRBV5-1 and TRBJ2-1, with 7 bases fitting TRBD1. Germline V lookup: CDR1 SGHRS, CDR2 YFSETQ. V lost 4 bases, J lost 7 bases, and 11 bases stayed unmatched. The CDR3 contains 15 residues.